Described below is a single T cell receptor (beta chain) sequence and its context. This clone's antigen is unknown. The record has no base qualities; no much larger clone is one base away. Library method: PCR. The sequencer listed for this sample is Illumina HiSeq 2500. TCR library preparation used molecular barcoding, with unique molecular identifiers applied to normalize quantification of the TCRbeta repertoire. TCRdb reworked the public reads: Q25 trimming with fastp, MiXCR clone assembly, productive beta chains retained. Rows matching on CDR3 protein sequence are summarized as one entry with the most common DNA and genes. This sample holds approximately 47,000 distinct CDR3 sequences; about 50% were observed only once. 35% to 40% of the sample rests with the top ten. These data originate in a study of T-cell reconstitution after alpha-beta-depleted transplantation in children (dated by TCRdb to between 2015 and 2016). Describing the broader study: The study quantitatively tracked T-cell immune reconstitution after TCRalphabeta/CD19-depleted allogeneic hematopoietic cell transplantation in children using TCR repertoire profiling.

General study outcomes and caveats: Apparently early alphabetaT-cell count recovery about two months after transplant reportedly relied on only several hundred rapidly expanded clones derived from non-depleted graft cells. The high TCRbeta diversity at day 60 in some patients was ascribed to recipient T cells and intrathymic progenitors that had survived conditioning. The frequencies of hyperexpanded clones fell over the following months, and after one year, T-cell counts and TCRbeta diversity were mostly attributed to newly produced T cells.

Inclusive of the bounding cysteine and phenylalanine, the CDR3 is 14 residues long. Only the CDR3 part of the read is kept: 42 bases, read in frame from the first base. Trimming removed 6 bases from V and 8 bases from J; the gene matches leave 13 bases unexplained. The germline V gene (reference sequence) yields DFQATT for CDR1 and SNEGSKA for CDR2. In light of the paper, this sample's treatment or condition label describes: allogeneic hematopoietic cell transplantation with graft depleted of TCRalphabeta T cells and CD19 B cells. The children who served as transplant recipients had been given grafts of TCRalphabeta/CD19-depleted allogeneic hematopoietic cells.

The rearrangement joined TRBV20-1 to TRBJ2-1, with 7 bases aligning to TRBD1. This clonotype originated in a boy under two years old with SCID, due to receive a stem cell transplant. The sample was peripheral blood, taken before TCRalphabeta/CD19-depleted stem cell transplant. The sequence in DNA is TGCAGTGCCCCGAGACAGGGCCTTTGGGATGAGCAGTTCTTC. Translation gives CSAPRQGLWDEQFF.